Listed here are 22 T cell receptor beta chains from one sample, sequenced in a study of CD8 T cells in ankylosing spondylitis. No antigen has been identified for these receptors. TCRdb processed the 5' RACE reads anew with MiXCR; each CDR3 protein has one entry. The table records more than 650,000 distinct CDR3 sequences, approximately 10% of them present only once. General study points: Among TCR beta sequences, a motif of under ten highly homologous variants appeared characteristic of ankylosing spondylitis blood.

The sample comprised blood, either unsorted or a sorted T cell fraction (not recorded which). These TCRs come from a male donor with ankylosing spondylitis.

This clonotype has a handful of counts. This sequence joins TRBV20-1 and TRBJ1-6; D is uncertain. The CDR3 consists of 18 residues. CDR1 and CDR2 (germline): DFQATT, SNEGSKA (reference sequence). V lost 1 base and J 6 bases, leaving 22 bases between the germline ends. CDR3 residues: CSARGRGSKWSSNSPLHF. For the CDR3, the DNA is TGCAGTGCTAGAGGACGTGGGAGCAAATGGAGCTCTAATTCACCCCTCCACTTT.

This clonotype has only a few counts. The chain is built from TRBV5-6 and TRBJ2-1; D not certain. The germline V and J ends were trimmed by 3 bases and 5 bases, with 6 bases remaining between them. Germline lookup yields CDR1 SGHDT and CDR2 YYEEEE. This CDR3 has 12 amino acids. As DNA, the CDR3 is TGTGCCAGCAGCTCTGTTAACAATGAGCAGTTCTTC. Amino acids: CASSSVNNEQFF.

In its sample, this clonotype was seen a few times. J is TRBJ2-7 and V is TRBV5-1, with 10 bases matching TRBD1. CDR3 length: 15 residues. V shed 4 bases, J shed 4 bases, and the junction held 8 bases outside the gene matches. From germline, CDR1 is SGHRS and CDR2 YFSETQ. Written as DNA, the CDR3 is TGCGCCAGCAGCCGACCGGGACAGGGGAGATACGAGCAGTACTTC. This gives the protein CASSRPGQGRYEQYF.

The rearrangement joins TRBV27 to TRBJ2-3; D gene uncertain. From germline, CDR1 is MNHEY and CDR2 SMNVEV (reference sequence). This CDR3 has 14 residues. The germline V and J ends were trimmed by 2 bases and 2 bases, with 8 bases remaining between them. Here the CDR3 reads CASSLRATTDTQYF. The CDR3 region has the DNA TGTGCCAGCAGTTTAAGGGCTACCACAGATACGCAGTATTTT.

This clonotype was seen only a few times. The chain combines TRBV20-1 with TRBJ2-7; the match to TRBD2 covers 8 bases. Trimming took 3 bases from V and 9 from J; bases not matched to a gene: 10. This CDR3 region has 13 residues. Germline V CDR1 and CDR2: DFQATT, SNEGSKA (reference sequence). The CDR3 bases are TGCAGTGCTAGGGAGGCTAGCGGGTCCGGGCAGTACTTC. This gives the protein CSAREASGSGQYF.

J is TRBJ1-1 and V is TRBV28, with D hard to call. The germline V and J ends were trimmed by 7 bases and 5 bases, with 20 bases remaining between them. CDR3 length equals 15 residues. The germline V gene encodes CDR1 MDHEN and CDR2 SYDVKM. CDR3 sequence reads: CASNFGASRVTEAFF. CDR3 nucleotides: TGTGCCAGCAACTTCGGAGCCTCAAGAGTAACTGAAGCTTTCTTT.

In its sample, this clonotype was seen a few times. This chain joins TRBV7-8 and TRBJ1-2; TRBD1 aligns across 8 bases. The CDR3 is made up of 15 amino acids. Germline loops: CDR1 SGHVS, CDR2 FQNEAQ. Trimming at V came to 1 base and at J to 3 bases, leaving 4 bases not matched to a gene. The CDR3 loop reads CASSLVQGADYGYTF. CDR3 coding DNA: TGTGCCAGCAGCTTAGTTCAGGGGGCGGACTATGGCTACACCTTC.

This clonotype has a count of ten or more. V usage is TRBV20-1 and J usage is TRBJ1-6; TRBD1 matches 10 bases. The CDR3 contains 14 residues. Trimming removed 1 base from V and 9 bases from J; junction bases left unmatched: 3. CDR1 is DFQATT, CDR2 SNEGSKA, per germline (reference sequence). The CDR3 DNA follows: TGCAGTGCTAGAGCCGGGACAGGGGTTTCACCCCTCCACTTT. This translates into CSARAGTGVSPLHF.

This clonotype was detected a few times. V is TRBV4-1 and J is TRBJ2-1; tentative D call: TRBD2 (6 bases). This CDR3 region has 15 residues. Germline assignment: CDR1 MGHRA and CDR2 YSYEKL. Trimming stripped 4 bases from V and 4 bases from J, with 14 bases between. The CDR3 nucleotides read TGCGCCAGCAGCCCTACTAGCCGAACATACAATGAGCAGTTCTTC. Its protein product is CASSPTSRTYNEQFF.

CDR3 DNA: TGTGCCAGCAGAATATGGGCCGGGGAGCTGTTTTTT. It is translated as CASRIWAGELFF. The chain couples TRBV7-9 to TRBJ2-2, with D unclear. V was clipped by 6 bases and J by 6 bases, with 8 bases between them. The CDR3 consists of 12 residues. Germline V gene data show CDR1 as SEHNR and CDR2 as FQNEAQ (reference sequence).

Ten or more counts support this clonotype. The chain couples TRBV29-1 to TRBJ1-2, with 11 bases lining up with TRBD1. CDR1 is SQVTM and CDR2 is ANQGSEA in the germline V gene. J lost 0 bases, V lost 5 bases, and 11 bases had no gene match. This CDR3 region has 17 residues. The CDR3 sequence is CSVLGQGGVGANYGYTF. In DNA, the CDR3 is TGCAGCGTTCTGGGACAGGGGGGAGTTGGAGCTAACTATGGCTACACCTTC.

This clonotype was detected a few times. The chain has TRBV7-9 and TRBJ1-6; D not certain. V lost 5 bases to trimming and J lost 4 bases, with 6 bases between them. Per germline, CDR1 SEHNR and CDR2 FQNEAQ (reference sequence). The CDR3 consists of 13 residues. The CDR3: CASSDKYNSPLHF. The CDR3 bases are TGTGCCAGCAGCGACAAATATAATTCACCCCTCCACTTT.

Only a few counts were recorded for this clonotype. The CDR3 loop reads CASSYPPPGELFF. The CDR3 nucleotides are TGTGCCAGCAGTTACCCGCCACCCGGGGAGCTGTTTTTT. The V call is TRBV6-6, the J call TRBJ2-2; D not certain. V dropped 2 bases and J dropped 6 bases, with 7 bases sitting between them. The germline CDR1 and CDR2 sequences are MNHNY and SVGAGI (reference sequence). There are 13 residues in the CDR3.

This clonotype came up many times. V and J are TRBV29-1 and TRBJ1-1; TRBD1 is a possible D gene (5 bases). V dropped 1 base and J dropped 1 base, with 13 bases sitting between them. The CDR3 is 15 amino acids. From germline, CDR1 is SQVTM and CDR2 ANQGSEA. CDR3 DNA sequence: TGCAGCGTTGAAGCTCCAGGGTGGGCGAACACTGAAGCTTTCTTT. Protein product: CSVEAPGWANTEAFF.

This clonotype appeared a few times. The V and J genes are TRBV7-2 and TRBJ1-1; no definite D call. The V end was cut by 3 bases, the J end by 9 bases, with 11 bases between. Germline lookup yields CDR1 SGHTA and CDR2 FQGNSA. This CDR3 spans 12 amino acids. The CDR3 loop reads CASSLAIGQAFF. CDR3 nucleotide sequence: TGTGCCAGCAGCTTGGCAATAGGGCAAGCTTTCTTT.

This clonotype occurred a few times. The chain carries TRBV28 and TRBJ1-2, with TRBD1 matching 7 bases. J gave up 4 bases and V 5 bases, and 7 bases lay outside the gene matches. CDR3 length: 14 amino acids. Germline V gene sequence: CDR1 MDHEN, CDR2 SYDVKM. The CDR3 reads CASSRGQDLYGYTF. In nucleotides, the CDR3 is TGTGCCAGCAGTCGAGGACAGGACCTCTATGGCTACACCTTC.

The sample holds many counts of this clonotype. This chain joins TRBV29-1 and TRBJ2-1; D may be TRBD2 (6 bases). Germline V gene lookup returns CDR1 SQVTM and CDR2 ANQGSEA. V was cut by 3 bases and J by 1 base, with 13 bases left in between. This CDR3 spans 15 amino acids. CDR3 region: CSVDSGVSSYNEQFF. The CDR3 region has the DNA TGCAGCGTTGACTCGGGAGTCTCTTCCTACAATGAGCAGTTCTTC.

The chain recombines TRBV5-1 with TRBJ1-1; D unresolved. The CDR3 is made up of 14 amino acids. Germline V gene data show CDR1 as SGHRS and CDR2 as YFSETQ. V was clipped by 1 base and J by 1 base, with 8 bases between them. Here the CDR3 reads CASSLSRPNTEAFF. The CDR3 coding sequence is TGCGCCAGCAGCTTGAGTAGGCCGAACACTGAAGCTTTCTTT.

The chain is built from TRBV6-1 and TRBJ2-1, with 8 bases identical to TRBD2. The V gene's germline CDR1 is MNHNS and CDR2 SASEGT. The junction had 7 bases not matched to a gene; V was cut back by 6 bases and J by 0 bases. CDR3 size: 16 residues. This CDR3 is CASRKSGRGSYNEQFF. The CDR3 DNA sequence: TGTGCCAGCAGAAAAAGCGGGAGAGGCTCCTACAATGAGCAGTTCTTC.

At least ten counts were recorded for this clonotype. The chain joins TRBV29-1 to TRBJ2-1, with a weak D call TRBD2 (5 bases). V lost 3 bases and J lost 6, with 9 bases in between. CDR3 length: 12 residues. In germline, CDR1 is SQVTM, CDR2 ANQGSEA. In nucleotides, the CDR3 is TGCAGCGTTGACGGGGATCTCAATGAGCAGTTCTTC. Translating it yields CSVDGDLNEQFF.

This clonotype was picked up a small number of times. The chain has TRBV20-1 and TRBJ2-1; 9 bases line up with TRBD2. V dropped 5 bases and J dropped 2; count of bases not matched to a gene: 10. The CDR3 is 16 amino acids. In germline, CDR1 is DFQATT, CDR2 SNEGSKA (reference sequence). The DNA for the CDR3 is TGCAGTGCTTACCTGACTAGCGGAGCGACCTACAATGAGCAGTTCTTC. It translates to CSAYLTSGATYNEQFF.

The rearrangement links TRBV7-8 to TRBJ1-1, with a tentative D call TRBD1 (6 bases). The CDR3 is 15 residues long. Deletions cut 5 bases from V and 6 bases from J, with 19 bases between. Germline V gene lookup returns CDR1 SGHVS and CDR2 FQNEAQ. The chain's CDR3 is CASSRGTSPWAEAFF. CDR3 sequence (DNA): TGTGCCAGCAGCCGGGGGACATCCCCCTGGGCTGAAGCTTTCTTT.